This TCR beta chain emerged from a study of blood T cells in healthy people across ages (dated by TCRdb to the mid-2010s). Concerning the study at large: In model experiments, template switching captured about one uniquely barcoded TCR beta cDNA molecule for every two T cells. To track age-related changes in TCR beta repertoire diversity, the study relied on deep sequencing normalized with unique cDNA molecular identifiers. The donors were divided into four age groups: young (average approximately 16 years), middle-aged (about 41), aged (around 59) and long-lived (82). Donors of different ages were randomly distributed across sequencing lanes to avoid experimental bias. Two additional independent replicas of 1 million unique cDNA reads from the same blood draw were analyzed for two donors (one aged 18 to 29 and one aged 80 or older).

The CDR3 goes from the cysteine to the phenylalanine over 17 residues. The CDR3 DNA has 51 bases and is translated from base 1. V loses 4 bases at its end and J loses 7 bases; junction bases beyond the gene matches: 8. The germline V gene specifies SGHRS as CDR1 and YFSETQ as CDR2. This clonotype was counted at least ten times. Its antigen remains unidentified. No much larger clonotype is one base removed from it; base qualities were not supplied. Study-wide conclusions, independent of this receptor: Because the CMV infection status of the donors was unknown, age-related changes in expanded clonotypes may potentially have been confounded. The percentage of naive T cells measured by flow cytometry correlated strongly with observed TCR beta diversity. Conclusive comparison of naive and antigen-experienced compartments was prevented by the profiling of bulk unsorted PBMCs. Compared with the aged group, more naive CD4+ T cells, fewer expanded clones and increased TCR diversity were shown by the long-lived group, suggesting age selection. Observed TCR beta diversity per million T cells fell roughly linearly with age, and a significant reduction was already apparent by age about 36. Estimates of total diversity based on one million sequenced T cells were regarded as lower bounds and as underestimates.

Receptor libraries were prepared by 5' RACE. The instrument was an Illumina HiSeq 2500. A second roughly 6 to 11 cycle PCR used a sample-barcoded 5' primer and a J-beta primer mix. Each TCR beta cDNA molecule received a unique molecular identifier from a template-switch 5' adaptor carrying 12 random nucleotides. Each sample yielded at least 3 million CDR3-containing paired-end reads. The Mint cDNA synthesis kit, primed by a TRBC-specific oligonucleotide, was used to synthesize first-strand cDNA from all RNA. All cDNA was treated with uracil-DNA glycosylase and then went through a first 18-cycle PCR with the universal primers M1SS and BC2_uni_R. The authors' analysis ran thus. For normalization, 1 million high-quality reads, each with a distinct molecular identifier, were randomly selected from each sample. Reads with shared molecular identifiers were discarded instead of being binned into consensus sequences. MiTCR, with a Q25 quality threshold and the strictest error-elimination algorithm, was used for CDR3 identification, clonotype clustering and error correction. Lower-bound total TCR beta diversity was estimated with a nonparametric unseen species model using Euler transformation. TCRdb itself trimmed the public reads at Q25 with fastp, ran MiXCR and retained productive beta chains. Duplicate CDR3 protein sequences are folded into a single record with the most common DNA and genes. TCRdb's processing, not the authors' own work, is the source of the V and J calls. This sample is represented by 1.5 million to 2 million distinct CDR3 sequences; 28% of them were singletons. 7.7% of the sample is taken by the ten largest.

Systemically healthy Caucasian individuals from Russia, roughly 40 in total and aged roughly 6 to 100 years, were included as donors. Each donor gave ten milliliters of peripheral blood, collected into EDTA-treated Vacutainer tubes. Ficoll-Paque density-gradient centrifugation was used to isolate PBMCs, with at least 6.5 million per sample. Total RNA was extracted from PBMCs with Trizol reagent, with at least 5 micrograms obtained per sample. For every donor, an aliquot of PBMCs went through flow cytometry to measure the percentages of naive CD45RAhigh/CD27high T cells. The rearrangement joined TRBV5-1 to TRBJ2-1, with 16 junctional bases fitting TRBD2. The sample taken for sequencing was blood. The sequence derives from a woman in her 30s in good health. The CDR3 protein sequence reads: CASSPPGLAGGVNEQFF. The DNA sequence is as follows: TGCGCCAGCAGCCCCCCGGGACTAGCGGGGGGGGTAAATGAGCAGTTCTTC. The entire variable domain, with the stretches around the CDR3 drawn from the reference TRBV5-1 and TRBJ2-1 proteins, is KAGVTQTPRYLIKTRGQQVTLSCSPISGHRSVSWYQQTPGQGLQFLFEYFSETQRNKGNFPGRFSGRQFSNSRSEMNVSTLELGDSALYLCASSPPGLAGGVNEQFFGPGTRLTVL.